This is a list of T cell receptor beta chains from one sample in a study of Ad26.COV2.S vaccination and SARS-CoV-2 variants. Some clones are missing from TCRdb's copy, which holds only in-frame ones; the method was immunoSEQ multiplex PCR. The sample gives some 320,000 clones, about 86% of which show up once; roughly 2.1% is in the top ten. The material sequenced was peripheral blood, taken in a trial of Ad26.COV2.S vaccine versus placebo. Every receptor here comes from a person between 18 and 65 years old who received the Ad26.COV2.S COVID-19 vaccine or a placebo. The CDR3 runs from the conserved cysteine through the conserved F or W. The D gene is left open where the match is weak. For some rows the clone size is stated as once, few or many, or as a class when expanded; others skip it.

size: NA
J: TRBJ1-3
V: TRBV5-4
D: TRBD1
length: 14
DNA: TGTGCCAGCAGCTTTGACAGGGACGGAAACACCATATATTTT
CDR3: CASSFDRDGNTIYF

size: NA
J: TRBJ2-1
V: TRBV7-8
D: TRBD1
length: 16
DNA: TGTGCCAGCAGCCCAAGGGGACAGGGGGCATACAATGAGCAGTTCTTC
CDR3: CASSPRGQGAYNEQFF

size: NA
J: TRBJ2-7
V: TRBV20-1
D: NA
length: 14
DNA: TGCAGTGCTAGTCGCTTGGGGCGTGGCCACGAGCAGTACTTC
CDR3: CSASRLGRGHEQYF

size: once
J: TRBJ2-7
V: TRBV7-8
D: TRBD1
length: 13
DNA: TGTGCCAGCAGCGGGGACAGGGGCTACGAGCAGTACTTC
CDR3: CASSGDRGYEQYF

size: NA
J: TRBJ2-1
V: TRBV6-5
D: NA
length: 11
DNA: TGTGCCAGCAGTCGCGGCAATGAGCAGTTCTTC
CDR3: CASSRGNEQFF

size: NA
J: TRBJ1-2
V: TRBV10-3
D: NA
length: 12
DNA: TGTGCCATCAGTGATCTCAGGGCTGGCTACACCTTC
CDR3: CAISDLRAGYTF

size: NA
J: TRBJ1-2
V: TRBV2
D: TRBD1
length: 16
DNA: TGTGCCAGCAGTGGGGACCGACAGGGGGCGGTCTATGGCTACACCTTC
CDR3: CASSGDRQGAVYGYTF

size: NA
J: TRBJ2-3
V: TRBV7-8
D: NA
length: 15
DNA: TGTGCCAGCAGCTTAGACGGCGAGAGCACAGATACGCAGTATTTT
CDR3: CASSLDGESTDTQYF

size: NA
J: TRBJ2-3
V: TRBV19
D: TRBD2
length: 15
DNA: TGTGCCAGTAGTATCCGCGGGACTAGTACAGATACGCAGTATTTT
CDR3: CASSIRGTSTDTQYF

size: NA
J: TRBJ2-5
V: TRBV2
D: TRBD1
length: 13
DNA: TGTGCCAGTCATCGGGACAGGGCCGAGACCCAGTACTTC
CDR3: CASHRDRAETQYF

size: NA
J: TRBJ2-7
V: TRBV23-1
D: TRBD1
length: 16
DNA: TGCGCCAGCAGTCATCTCCGGGACAGGGAAGAGGACGAGCAGTACTTC
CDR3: CASSHLRDREEDEQYF

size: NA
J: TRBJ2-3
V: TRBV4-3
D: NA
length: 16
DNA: TGCGCCAGCAGCCAAGATTTAGGCGGCGCGTCAGATACGCAGTATTTT
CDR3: CASSQDLGGASDTQYF

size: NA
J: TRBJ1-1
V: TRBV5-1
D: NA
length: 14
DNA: TGCGCCAGCAGGAGACAGGAAATGAACACTGAAGCTTTCTTT
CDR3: CASRRQEMNTEAFF

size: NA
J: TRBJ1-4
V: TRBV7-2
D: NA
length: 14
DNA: TGTGCCAGCAGCTTCGACAGGTCTAATGAAAAACTGTTTTTT
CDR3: CASSFDRSNEKLFF

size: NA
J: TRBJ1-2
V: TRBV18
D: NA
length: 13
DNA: TGTGCCAGCTCAAGGACAGTCGAGGATGGCTACACCTTC
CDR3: CASSRTVEDGYTF

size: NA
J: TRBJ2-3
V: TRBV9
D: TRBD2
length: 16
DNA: TGTGCCAGCAGCTATCGCGGGGGTCCCAGCACAGATACGCAGTATTTT
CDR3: CASSYRGGPSTDTQYF

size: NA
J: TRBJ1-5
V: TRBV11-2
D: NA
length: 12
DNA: TGTGCCAGCAGCCCCCCTTGGGGGCCCCAGCATTTT
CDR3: CASSPPWGPQHF

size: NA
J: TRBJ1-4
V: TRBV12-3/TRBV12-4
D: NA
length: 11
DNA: TGTGCCAGCACCCAGGGGTCGCGGGTGTTTTTT
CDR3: CASTQGSRVFF

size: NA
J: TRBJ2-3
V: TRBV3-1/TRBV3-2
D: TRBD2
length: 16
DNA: TGTGCCAGCAGCCAAGGGACTAGCGGGGGCACAGATACGCAGTATTTT
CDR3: CASSQGTSGGTDTQYF

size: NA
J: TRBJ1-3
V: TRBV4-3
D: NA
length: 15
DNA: TGCGCCAGCAGCCAAGAGGGGTCCTCTGGAAACACCATATATTTT
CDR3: CASSQEGSSGNTIYF

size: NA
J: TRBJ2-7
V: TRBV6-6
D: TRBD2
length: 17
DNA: TGTGCCAGCAGTCCGATACCCCGGACTAGCGGGAGCTACGAGCAGTACTTC
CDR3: CASSPIPRTSGSYEQYF

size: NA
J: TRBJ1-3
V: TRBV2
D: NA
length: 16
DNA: TGTGCCAGCAGTGAGGGAGAGGGAATGAGGACGGACACCATATATTTT
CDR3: CASSEGEGMRTDTIYF

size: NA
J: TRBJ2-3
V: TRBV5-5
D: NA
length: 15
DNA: TGTGCCAGCAGCCGAGACGGACGAATCACAGATACGCAGTATTTT
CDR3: CASSRDGRITDTQYF

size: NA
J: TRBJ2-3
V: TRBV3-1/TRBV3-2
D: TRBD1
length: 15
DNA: TGTGCCAGCATGGCCGGGGACAGACGCACAGATACGCAGTATTTT
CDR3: CASMAGDRRTDTQYF

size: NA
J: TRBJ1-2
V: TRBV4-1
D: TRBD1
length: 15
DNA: TGCGCCAGCAGCCAAGTACAGGGGGAGGACTATGGCTACACCTTC
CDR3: CASSQVQGEDYGYTF

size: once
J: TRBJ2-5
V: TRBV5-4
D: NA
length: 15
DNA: TGTGCCAGCAGCTCACAGCAGGGGAACCAAGAGACCCAGTACTTC
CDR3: CASSSQQGNQETQYF

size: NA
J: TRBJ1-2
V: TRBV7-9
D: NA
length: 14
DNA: TGTGCCAGCAGCTTAGGATTGGTAGGGCCGGGCTACACCTTC
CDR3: CASSLGLVGPGYTF

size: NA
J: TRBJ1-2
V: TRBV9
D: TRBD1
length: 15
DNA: TGTGCCAGCAGCGCCCCTGGGACAGGGGTTACAGGCTACACCTTC
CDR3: CASSAPGTGVTGYTF

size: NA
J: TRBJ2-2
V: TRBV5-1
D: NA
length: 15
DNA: TGCGCCAGCAGCTTGGACAGGCTGAACACCGGGGAGCTGTTTTTT
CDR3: CASSLDRLNTGELFF

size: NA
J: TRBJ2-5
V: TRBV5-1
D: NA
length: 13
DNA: TGCGCCAGCAGCTTCGGCGGGGAGGAGACCCAGTACTTC
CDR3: CASSFGGEETQYF

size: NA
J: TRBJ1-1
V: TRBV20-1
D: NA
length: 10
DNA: TGCAGTGCTTTCGACGCGGAAGCTTTCTTT
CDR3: CSAFDAEAFF

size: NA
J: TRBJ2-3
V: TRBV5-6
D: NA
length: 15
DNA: TGTGCCAGCAGCTTGCCGGGGATAGGCACAGATACGCAGTATTTT
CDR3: CASSLPGIGTDTQYF

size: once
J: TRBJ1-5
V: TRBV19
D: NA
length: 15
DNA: TGTGCCAGTAGTATGAGGGGGGGCGCATATCAGCCCCAGCATTTT
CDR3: CASSMRGGAYQPQHF

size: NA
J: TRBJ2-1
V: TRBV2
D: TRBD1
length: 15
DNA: TGTGCCAGCAGGGAGGAGCAGGGGGCTTACAATGAGCAGTTCTTC
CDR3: CASREEQGAYNEQFF

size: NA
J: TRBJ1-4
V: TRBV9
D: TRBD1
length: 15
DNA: TGTGCCAGCAGCCCCGGGGACAGGGAGGATGAAAAACTGTTTTTT
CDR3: CASSPGDREDEKLFF

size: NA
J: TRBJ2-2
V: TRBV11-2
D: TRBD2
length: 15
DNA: TGTGCCAGCAGCCAGACTAGCGTTAACACCGGGGAGCTGTTTTTT
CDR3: CASSQTSVNTGELFF

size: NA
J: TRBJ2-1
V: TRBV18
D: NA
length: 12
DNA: TGTGCCAGCTCACCTGACTGGAATGAGCAGTTCTTC
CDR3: CASSPDWNEQFF

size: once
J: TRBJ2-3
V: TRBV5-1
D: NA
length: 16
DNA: TGCGCCAGCAGCTTGGGCAAGTTTAGTGGCACAGATACGCAGTATTTT
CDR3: CASSLGKFSGTDTQYF

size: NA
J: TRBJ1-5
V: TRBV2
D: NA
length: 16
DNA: TGTGCCAGCAGTGAAGCGGGACTCTGGGGCAATCAGCCCCAGCATTTT
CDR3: CASSEAGLWGNQPQHF